The present T cell receptor beta chain was sequenced within a study of shared T cell receptors in the human thymus. This table comes from immunoSEQ multiplex PCR, and its TCRdb copy is limited to in-frame clones, with some not included. The repertoire includes roughly 660,000 clones, more than 75% of them detected once, and approximately 0.011% sits in the top ten. These data also formed part of another study, on human thymus T cells. Turning to that study: Donation was from healthy Finnish infants who were having corrective surgery that addressed congenital heart defects. Resections removed during corrective heart surgery provided the thymus tissue used. An apparent bias in V and J gene usage was seen in thymic and blood repertoires.

The sequence was obtained from a boy under three years old with a congenital heart defect. Sample: thymocytes.

In DNA form, the CDR3 reads TGTGCCAGCAGCTTGGGACATTCTACCTACGAGCAGTACTTC. Protein product: CASSLGHSTYEQYF. The chain joins TRBV13 to TRBJ2-7; the D gene is possibly TRBD1 (6 bases). V was clipped by 3 bases and J by 2 bases, with 11 bases between them. This CDR3 has 14 amino acids. Looked up from germline, CDR1 is PRHDT and CDR2 is FYEKMQ (reference sequence).